This T cell receptor (beta chain) comes out of a study of T-cell reconstitution after alpha-beta-depleted transplantation in children. A remark on this clonotype: This may stem from a read error, because a much larger clone lies one nucleotide away.

Construction of the TCRbeta library involved unique molecular identifiers. TCRdb re-derived calls from the PCR reads in MiXCR, one entry per CDR3 protein. The table lists over 150,000 distinct CDR3 sequences, approximately 14% of them singletons. The germline CDR1 and CDR2 sequences are SGHNT and YENEEA. CDR3 length: 15 residues. The sequence was obtained from a human donor who donated a stem cell graft to a child with acute lymphoblastic leukemia. The rearrangement uses TRBV11-3 and TRBJ2-2, with TRBD2 as a possible D gene (5 bases). The material sequenced was PBMCs from the stem cell graft donor, taken from the stem cell graft. CDR3 nucleotide sequence: TGTGCCAGCAGCCCACTAGGGAGTAACACCGGGGAGCCGTTTTTT. Translating it yields CASSPLGSNTGEPFF.